This T cell receptor beta chain was profiled in a study of T cells in Graves' hyperthyroidism and ophthalmopathy. Across the whole study: Any treatment followed the collection of peripheral blood at initial diagnosis.

This CDR3 has 16 residues. V was cut by 0 bases and J by 3 bases, with 14 bases left in between. Germline-derived CDR1 and CDR2 are MNHEY and SVGAGI. This clonotype has only a few counts. The target antigen is unknown. Amplification of TCR beta CDR3 regions used RNA as the template. First-round RT-PCR with HTBI primers amplified the TCR CDR3 region. TCRdb re-derived calls from the multiplex PCR reads in MiXCR, one entry per CDR3 protein. This sample has 350,000 or so distinct CDR3 sequences, with 15% to 20% found just once. Any patient presenting with uncontrolled infection, other autoimmune disease, pregnancy or lactation was left out. Study observations and caveats: Most thyroid clonotypes expanded above 0.001 were also detected in blood. Ophthalmopathy could be told apart from stable hyperthyroidism with a 13 V-J model.

The chain has TRBV6-5 and TRBJ1-1; maybe TRBD1 (6 bases). The TCR comes from a woman between 40 and 50 years old with Graves' ophthalmopathy. The sample comprised blood. The CDR3 here is CASSYSNTGLDTEAFF. CDR3 bases: TGTGCCAGCAGTTACTCGAATACAGGGCTAGACACTGAAGCTTTCTTT.